Listed here are 7 T cell receptor beta chains from one sample, sequenced in a study of blood T cell repertoires in COVID-19. Clones were read by immunoSEQ multiplex PCR, and TCRdb kept only the in-frame ones, dropping some. The data hold 430,000 or so clones, with around 90% observed a single time. Sequencing was carried out using peripheral blood. The source of these receptors is a man aged 18 to 30 with COVID-19, enrolled during active disease.

V is TRBV29-1 and J is TRBJ2-2; possibly TRBD1 for D (7 bases). This CDR3 comprises 15 residues. V was trimmed by 5 bases and J by 8 bases, leaving 21 bases between them. CDR1 is SQVTM and CDR2 is ANQGSEA in the germline V gene. CDR3 nucleotide sequence: TGCAGCGTTTCCCGGGCGGGGACAGTCGAAGGGGAGCTGTTTTTT. Its protein product is CSVSRAGTVEGELFF.

J is TRBJ2-5 and V is TRBV6-6, with D possibly matching TRBD1 (5 bases). This CDR3 spans 13 amino acids. The V and J ends lost 2 bases and 2 bases respectively, with 6 bases between them. Germline values: CDR1 MNHNY, CDR2 SVGAGI (reference sequence). This CDR3 is CASSYAGQETQYF. CDR3 bases: TGTGCCAGCAGTTACGCAGGGCAAGAGACCCAGTACTTC.

The V gene is TRBV7-8, the J gene TRBJ2-7, with TRBD2 matching 9 bases. CDR1 is SGHVS, CDR2 FQNEAQ, per germline. Trimming took 7 bases from V and 2 from J; bases not matched to a gene: 9. The CDR3 contains 15 residues. The CDR3 is CASTNPAGGPYEQYF. CDR3 coding DNA: TGTGCCAGCACCAATCCAGCGGGAGGCCCCTACGAGCAGTACTTC.

DNA of the CDR3: TGTGCCAGCAGCCTGGGGGGCGACATTCAGTACTTC. It is translated as CASSLGGDIQYF. The chain joins TRBV5-4 to TRBJ2-4, with D possibly being TRBD1 or TRBD2 (6 bases each). There are 12 residues in the CDR3. Trimming left V 4 bases short and J 8 bases short, with 10 bases between. Looked up from germline, CDR1 is SGHNT and CDR2 is YYREEE (reference sequence).

In its sample, this clone was seen once. The chain is built from TRBV7-8 and TRBJ2-1, with 11 bases matching TRBD2. Germline V gene lookup returns CDR1 SGHVS and CDR2 FQNEAQ. With V trimmed by 5 bases and J by 2 bases, 2 bases remained unmatched. The CDR3 sequence is 15 residues long. Here the CDR3 DNA reads TGTGCCAGCAGCCCGGGACTAGCGGCCTACAATGAGCAGTTCTTC. This sequence encodes CASSPGLAAYNEQFF.

The rearrangement links TRBV18 to TRBJ2-3, with 7 bases lining up with TRBD2. Germline V gene data show CDR1 as KGHSH and CDR2 as LQKENI. V lost 5 bases to trimming and J lost 1 base; unmatched junction nucleotides: 3. The CDR3 length is 14 residues. CDR3 loop: CASSGAGRTDTQYF. CDR3 nucleotide sequence: TGTGCCAGCTCAGGAGCGGGGCGCACAGATACGCAGTATTTT.

The rearrangement links TRBV30 to TRBJ1-1; possibly TRBD1 for D (5 bases). The CDR3 loop spans 13 amino acids. Looked up from germline, CDR1 is GTSNPN and CDR2 is SVGIG (reference sequence). V was pared by 3 bases and J by 5 bases, with 13 bases between. CDR3 DNA: TGTGCCTGGAGGACGCCCGGGGGGACTGAAGCTTTCTTT. Protein sequence: CAWRTPGGTEAFF.